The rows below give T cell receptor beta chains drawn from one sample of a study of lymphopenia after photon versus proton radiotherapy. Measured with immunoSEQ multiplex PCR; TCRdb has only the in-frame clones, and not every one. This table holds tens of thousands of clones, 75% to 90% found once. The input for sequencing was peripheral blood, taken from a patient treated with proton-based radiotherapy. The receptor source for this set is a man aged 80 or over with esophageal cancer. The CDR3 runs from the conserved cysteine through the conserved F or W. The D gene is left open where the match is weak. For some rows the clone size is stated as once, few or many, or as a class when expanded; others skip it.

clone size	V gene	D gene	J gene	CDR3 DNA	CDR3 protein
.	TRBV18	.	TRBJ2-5	TGTGCCAGCTCACCACGAGTGGGAGAGACCCAGTACTTC	CASSPRVGETQYF
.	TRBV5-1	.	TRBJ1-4	TGCGCCAGCAGCAAGGGGTCCCCCGCAACTAATGAAAAACTGTTTTTT	CASSKGSPATNEKLFF
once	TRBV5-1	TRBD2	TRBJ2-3	TGCGCCAGCAGCTTAATCGGGGAGGGAGCAGATACGCAGTATTTT	CASSLIGEGADTQYF
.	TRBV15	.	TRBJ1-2	TGTGCCACCAGCAGCAGTATGGCCAGTCCTCTCGATAACTATGGCTACACCTTC	CATSSSMASPLDNYGYTF
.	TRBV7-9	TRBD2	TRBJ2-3	TGTGCCAGCAGCTTAGAGACTAGCGGCACAGATACGCAGTATTTT	CASSLETSGTDTQYF
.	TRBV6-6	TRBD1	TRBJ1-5	TGTGCCAGCAGTTACTCCGGGACAGGTCCCAATCAGTCCCAGCATTTT	CASSYSGTGPNQSQHF
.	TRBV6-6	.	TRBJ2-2	TGTGCCAGCAGCCGTGGACTAACGAACACCGGGGAGCTGTTTTTT	CASSRGLTNTGELFF
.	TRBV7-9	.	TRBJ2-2	TGTGCCAGCAGCCTCCCCGGCAGGGAGCTGTTTTTT	CASSLPGRELFF
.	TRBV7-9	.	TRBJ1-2	TGTGCCAGCAGCTTAGATGGAGGGTTTGACGGCTACACCTTC	CASSLDGGFDGYTF
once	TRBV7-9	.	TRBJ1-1	TGTGCCAGCAGCCCGCAGGTAGGGACTGAAGCTTTCTTT	CASSPQVGTEAFF
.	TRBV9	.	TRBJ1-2	TGTGCCAGCAGCGCACCGGGACGCAACTATGGCTACACCTTC	CASSAPGRNYGYTF
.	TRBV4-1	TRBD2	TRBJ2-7	TGCGCCAGCAGCCAGACTGATAGGAGCGGGACCTACGAGCAGTACTTC	CASSQTDRSGTYEQYF
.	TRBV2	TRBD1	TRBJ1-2	TGTGCCAGCAGTGAGCTCTCAGGGGGTTGGGGCTACACCTTC	CASSELSGGWGYTF
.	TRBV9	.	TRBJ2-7	TGTGCCAGCAGCCCCAGCCCGGACTCCTACGAGCAGTACTTC	CASSPSPDSYEQYF
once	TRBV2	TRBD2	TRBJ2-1	TGTGCCAGCAGTGTGGGCGGGGGGGCCTACAATGAGCAGTTCTTC	CASSVGGGAYNEQFF
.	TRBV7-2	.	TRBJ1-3	TGTGCCAGCAGCTTTAACCGACCGGGGGGCGGAAACACCATATATTTT	CASSFNRPGGGNTIYF
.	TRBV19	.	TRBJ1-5	TGTGCCAGTAGCCCTCATGGGAGGGGCGGACAGCCCCAGCATTTT	CASSPHGRGGQPQHF
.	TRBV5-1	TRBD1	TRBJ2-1	TGCGCCAGCAGCTTTCGGTTCAGGGGGCTCAATGAGCAGTTCTTC	CASSFRFRGLNEQFF
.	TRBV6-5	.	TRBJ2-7	TGTGCCAGCAGTTACTCTGGCAGGGTAGCATCCTACGAGCAGTACTTC	CASSYSGRVASYEQYF
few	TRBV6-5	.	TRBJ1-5	TGTGCCAGCAGCCGGGACGGTAATCAGCCCCAGCATTTT	CASSRDGNQPQHF
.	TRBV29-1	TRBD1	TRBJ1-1	TGCAGCGTAGACGACAGGGGAAAGACTGAAGCTTTCTTT	CSVDDRGKTEAFF
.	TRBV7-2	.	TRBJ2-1	TGTGCCAGCAGCTTATCTGGAAACAATGAGCAGTTCTTC	CASSLSGNNEQFF
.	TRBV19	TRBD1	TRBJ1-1	TGTGCCAGTAGCAAACAGGGGGCCGCTGAAGCTTTCTTT	CASSKQGAAEAFF
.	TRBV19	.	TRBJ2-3	TGTGCCAGTAGTATAGAAGCTAGCACAGATACGCAGTATTTT	CASSIEASTDTQYF
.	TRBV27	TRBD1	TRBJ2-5	TGTGCCAGCAGTTTATCGATAGGGGGCTTGAAGACCCAGTACTTC	CASSLSIGGLKTQYF
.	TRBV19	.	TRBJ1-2	TGTGCCAGTAGCCCACAGGGAGTCAACTATGGCTACACCTTC	CASSPQGVNYGYTF
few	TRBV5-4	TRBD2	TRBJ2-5	TGTGCCAGCAGCGTCGGGGGGTCCCAAGAGACCCAGTACTTC	CASSVGGSQETQYF
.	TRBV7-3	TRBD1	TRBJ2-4	TGTGCCAGCAGCGCCTTTGTCCCGGGACAGGGCCGGCAAAACATTCAGTACTTC	CASSAFVPGQGRQNIQYF
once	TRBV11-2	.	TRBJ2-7	TGTGCCAGCAGCGCTTCCTACGAGCAGTACTTC	CASSASYEQYF
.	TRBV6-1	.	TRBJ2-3	TGTGCCAGCAGTCCGGGACACGCCACAGATACGCAGTATTTT	CASSPGHATDTQYF
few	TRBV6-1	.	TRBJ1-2	TGTGCCAGCAGGGACCTACACTATGGCTACACCTTC	CASRDLHYGYTF
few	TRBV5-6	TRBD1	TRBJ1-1	TGTGCCAGCAGCTCCCTAGGACAGGGCACGAACACTGAAGCTTTCTTT	CASSSLGQGTNTEAFF
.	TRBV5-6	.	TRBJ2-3	TGTGCCAGCAGTCGCGGGACGGGTAGCACAGATACGCAGTATTTT	CASSRGTGSTDTQYF
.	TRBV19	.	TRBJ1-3	TGTGCCAGTAGTCCTTTCTCTGGAAACACCATATATTTT	CASSPFSGNTIYF
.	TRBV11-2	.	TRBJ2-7	TGTGCCAGCAGCTACTCCGGGACGGCTGCCTACGAGCAGTACTTC	CASSYSGTAAYEQYF
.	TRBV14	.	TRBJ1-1	TGTGCCAGCAGCCAAGAAAGGTGGAACACTGAAGCTTTCTTT	CASSQERWNTEAFF
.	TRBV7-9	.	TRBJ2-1	TGTGCCAGCAGCTTAGCGGGGGCTCCCCCGAGTCGGCAGTTCTTC	CASSLAGAPPSRQFF
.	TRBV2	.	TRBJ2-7	TGTGCCAGTCTACTAGACGGGGAGCAGTACTTC	CASLLDGEQYF